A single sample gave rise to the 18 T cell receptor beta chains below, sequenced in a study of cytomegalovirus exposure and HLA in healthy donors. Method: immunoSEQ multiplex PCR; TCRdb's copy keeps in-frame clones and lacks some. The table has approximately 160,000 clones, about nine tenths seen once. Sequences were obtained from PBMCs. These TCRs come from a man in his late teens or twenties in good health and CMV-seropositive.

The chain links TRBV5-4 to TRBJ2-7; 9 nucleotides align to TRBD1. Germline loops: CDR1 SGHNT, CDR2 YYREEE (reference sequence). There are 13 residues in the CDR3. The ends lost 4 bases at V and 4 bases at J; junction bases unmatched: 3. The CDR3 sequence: CASSRDRAYEQYF. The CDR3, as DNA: TGTGCCAGCAGCCGGGACAGGGCGTACGAGCAGTACTTC. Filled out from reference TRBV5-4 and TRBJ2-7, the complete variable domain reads ETGVTQSPTHLIKTRGQQVTLRCSSQSGHNTVSWYQQALGQGPQFIFQYYREEENGRGNFPPRFSGLQFPNYSSELNVNALELDDSALYLCASSRDRAYEQYFGPGTRLTVT.

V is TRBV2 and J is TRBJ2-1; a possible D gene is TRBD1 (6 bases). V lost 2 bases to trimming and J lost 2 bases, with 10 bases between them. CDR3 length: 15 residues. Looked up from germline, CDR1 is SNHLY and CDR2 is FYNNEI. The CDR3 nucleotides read TGTGCCAGCAGTGAAACAGGGTACACCTACAATGAGCAGTTCTTC. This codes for CASSETGYTYNEQFF.

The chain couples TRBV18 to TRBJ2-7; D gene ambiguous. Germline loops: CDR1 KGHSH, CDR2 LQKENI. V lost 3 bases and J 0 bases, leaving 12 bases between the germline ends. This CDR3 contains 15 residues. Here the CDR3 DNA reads TGTGCCAGCTCACCCTCCAGCGCCGACTCCTACGAGCAGTACTTC. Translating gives CASSPSSADSYEQYF. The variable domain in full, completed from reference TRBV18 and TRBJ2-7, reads NAGVMQNPRHLVRRRGQEARLRCSPMKGHSHVYWYRQLPEEGLKFMVYLQKENIIDESGMPKERFSAEFPKEGPSILRIQQVVRGDSAAYFCASSPSSADSYEQYFGPGTRLTVT.

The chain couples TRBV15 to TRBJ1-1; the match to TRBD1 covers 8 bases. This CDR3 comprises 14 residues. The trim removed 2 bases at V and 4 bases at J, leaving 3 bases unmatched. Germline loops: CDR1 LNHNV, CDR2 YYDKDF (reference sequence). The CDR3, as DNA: TGTGCCACCAGCAGAAACAGGGGGGGCACTGAAGCTTTCTTT. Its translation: CATSRNRGGTEAFF.

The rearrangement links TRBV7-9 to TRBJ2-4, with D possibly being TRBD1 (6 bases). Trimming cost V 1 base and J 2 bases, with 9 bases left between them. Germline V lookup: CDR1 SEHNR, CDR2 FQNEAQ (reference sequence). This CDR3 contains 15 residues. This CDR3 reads CASSLGQETKNIQYF. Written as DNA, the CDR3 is TGTGCCAGCAGCTTAGGACAGGAGACCAAAAACATTCAGTACTTC.

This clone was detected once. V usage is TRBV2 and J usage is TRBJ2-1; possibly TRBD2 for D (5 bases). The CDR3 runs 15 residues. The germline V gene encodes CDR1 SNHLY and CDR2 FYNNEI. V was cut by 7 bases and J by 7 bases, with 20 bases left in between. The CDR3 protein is CASMEHNGIVNEQFF. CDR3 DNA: TGTGCCAGCATGGAGCATAACGGGATTGTAAATGAGCAGTTCTTC.

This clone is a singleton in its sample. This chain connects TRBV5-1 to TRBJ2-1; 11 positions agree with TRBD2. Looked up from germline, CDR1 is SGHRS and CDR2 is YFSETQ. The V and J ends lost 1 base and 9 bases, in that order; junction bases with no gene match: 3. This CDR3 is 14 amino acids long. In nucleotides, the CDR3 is TGCGCCAGCAGCTTGAGTCTAGCGGGAGGTGAGCAGTTCTTC. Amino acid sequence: CASSLSLAGGEQFF.

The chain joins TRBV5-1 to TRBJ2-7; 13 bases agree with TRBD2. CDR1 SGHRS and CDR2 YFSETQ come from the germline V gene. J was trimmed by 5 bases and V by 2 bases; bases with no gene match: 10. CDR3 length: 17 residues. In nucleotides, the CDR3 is TGCGCCAGCAGCTTCGGAACTAGCGGGAGGGCCGGGAACGAGCAGTACTTC. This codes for CASSFGTSGRAGNEQYF.

This chain's CDR3 is CASLGPGKGEYGYTF. The CDR3 nucleotides read TGTGCCAGCCTGGGCCCAGGGAAAGGGGAATATGGCTACACCTTC. The chain uses TRBV27 and TRBJ1-2; perhaps TRBD1 as D (5 bases). The CDR3 totals 15 residues. The V end lost 8 bases, the J end lost 5 bases, and 21 bases lay between the germline ends. Germline V gene data show CDR1 as MNHEY and CDR2 as SMNVEV (reference sequence).

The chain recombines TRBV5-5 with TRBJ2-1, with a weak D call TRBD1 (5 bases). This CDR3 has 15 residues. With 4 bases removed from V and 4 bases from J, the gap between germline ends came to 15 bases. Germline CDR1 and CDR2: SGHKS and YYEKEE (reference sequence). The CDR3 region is CASSVQDSTYNEQFF. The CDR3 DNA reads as TGTGCCAGCAGCGTCCAAGACAGTACGTACAATGAGCAGTTCTTC.

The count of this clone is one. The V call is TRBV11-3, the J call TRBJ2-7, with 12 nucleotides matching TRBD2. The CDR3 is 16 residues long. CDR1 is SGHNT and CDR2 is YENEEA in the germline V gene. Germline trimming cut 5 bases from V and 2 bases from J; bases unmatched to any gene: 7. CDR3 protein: CASSLNGLAGPYEQYF. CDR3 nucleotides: TGTGCCAGCAGCCTAAACGGACTAGCGGGACCCTACGAGCAGTACTTC.

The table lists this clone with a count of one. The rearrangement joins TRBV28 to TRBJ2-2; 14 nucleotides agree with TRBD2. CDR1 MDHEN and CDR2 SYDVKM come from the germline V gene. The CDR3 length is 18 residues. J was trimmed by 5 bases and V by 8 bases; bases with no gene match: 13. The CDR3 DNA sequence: TGTGCCAGCCGAGACCCGGGACTAGCGGGAGTAGGGACCGGGGAGCTGTTTTTT. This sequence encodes CASRDPGLAGVGTGELFF. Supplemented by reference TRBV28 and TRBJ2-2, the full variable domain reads DVKVTQSSRYLVKRTGEKVFLECVQDMDHENMFWYRQDPGLGLRLIYFSYDVKMKEKGDIPEGYSVSREKKERFSLILESASTNQTSMYLCASRDPGLAGVGTGELFFGEGSRLTVL.

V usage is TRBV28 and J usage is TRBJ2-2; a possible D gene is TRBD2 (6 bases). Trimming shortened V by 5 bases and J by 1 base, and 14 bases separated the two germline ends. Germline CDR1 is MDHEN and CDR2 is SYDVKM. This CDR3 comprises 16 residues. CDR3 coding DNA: TGTGCCAGCAGTCCGGGCGGGCGGGGGAACACCGGGGAGCTGTTTTTT. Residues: CASSPGGRGNTGELFF.

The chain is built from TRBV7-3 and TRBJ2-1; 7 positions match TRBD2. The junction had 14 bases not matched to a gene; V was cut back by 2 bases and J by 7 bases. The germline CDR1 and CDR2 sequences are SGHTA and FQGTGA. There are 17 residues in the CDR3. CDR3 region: CASSLWGSGNSGNEQFF. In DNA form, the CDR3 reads TGTGCCAGCAGCTTATGGGGCAGCGGGAACTCTGGAAATGAGCAGTTCTTC.

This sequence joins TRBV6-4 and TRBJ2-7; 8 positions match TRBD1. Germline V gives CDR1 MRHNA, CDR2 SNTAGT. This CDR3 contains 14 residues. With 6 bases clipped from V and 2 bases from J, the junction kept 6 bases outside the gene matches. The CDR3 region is CASSVGTGPYEQYF. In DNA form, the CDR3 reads TGTGCCAGCAGCGTCGGGACAGGTCCCTACGAGCAGTACTTC.

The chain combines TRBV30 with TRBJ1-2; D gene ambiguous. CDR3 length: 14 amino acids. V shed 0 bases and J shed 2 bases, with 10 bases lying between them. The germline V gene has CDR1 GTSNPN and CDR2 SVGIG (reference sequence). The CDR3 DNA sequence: TGTGCCTGGAGTGTTGGGCAGGCGAACTATGGCTACACCTTC. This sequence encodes CAWSVGQANYGYTF.

The CDR3 loop reads CASSEGLAGEEETQYF. The CDR3 DNA is TGTGCCAGCAGCGAGGGACTAGCGGGAGAAGAAGAGACCCAGTACTTC. J is TRBJ2-5 and V is TRBV9, with TRBD2 matching 14 bases. Germline values: CDR1 SGDLS, CDR2 YYNGEE. CDR3 length: 16 residues. V was pared by 3 bases and J by 3 bases, with 4 bases of the junction left unmatched.

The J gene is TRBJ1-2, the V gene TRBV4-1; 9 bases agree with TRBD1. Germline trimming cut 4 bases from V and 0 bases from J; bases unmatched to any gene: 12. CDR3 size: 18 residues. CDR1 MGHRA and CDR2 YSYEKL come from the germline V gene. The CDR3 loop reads CASSPTPGQGSTNYGYTF. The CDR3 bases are TGCGCCAGCAGCCCTACTCCGGGACAGGGCTCTACTAACTATGGCTACACCTTC.